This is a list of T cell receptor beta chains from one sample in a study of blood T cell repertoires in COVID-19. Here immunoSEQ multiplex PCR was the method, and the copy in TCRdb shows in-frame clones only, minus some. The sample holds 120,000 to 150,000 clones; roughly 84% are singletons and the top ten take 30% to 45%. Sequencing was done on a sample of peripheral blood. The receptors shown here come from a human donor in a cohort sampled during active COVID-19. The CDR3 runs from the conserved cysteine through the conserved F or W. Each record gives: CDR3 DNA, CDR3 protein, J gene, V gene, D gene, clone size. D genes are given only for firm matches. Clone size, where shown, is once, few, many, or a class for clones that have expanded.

CDR3nt: TGTGCCAGCAGCGCTGCTGGGACAGCGGACGAAAAACTGTTTTTT
CDR3aa: CASSAAGTADEKLFF
j_gene: TRBJ1-4
v_gene: TRBV7-8
d_gene: TRBD1
abundance: NA

CDR3nt: TGTGCCAGTAGTATGTGGGGGCGCGGCTATGGCTACACCTTC
CDR3aa: CASSMWGRGYGYTF
j_gene: TRBJ1-2
v_gene: TRBV19
d_gene: NA
abundance: NA

CDR3nt: TGTGCCAGCAGCTTATCCGCCGGGACAGGGGAAAATGAAGCTTTCTTT
CDR3aa: CASSLSAGTGENEAFF
j_gene: TRBJ1-1
v_gene: TRBV5-4
d_gene: TRBD1
abundance: few

CDR3nt: TGTGCCAGCAGCCTCACAGGGGTGCACGGGGACGAGCAGTACTTC
CDR3aa: CASSLTGVHGDEQYF
j_gene: TRBJ2-7
v_gene: TRBV9
d_gene: TRBD1
abundance: NA

CDR3nt: TGTGCCAGCAGCTTCACAGGCTACGAGCAGTACTTC
CDR3aa: CASSFTGYEQYF
j_gene: TRBJ2-7
v_gene: TRBV11-3
d_gene: NA
abundance: NA

CDR3nt: TGTGCCAGTAGTATAGGCATGGGCGCGGAGGAATATGAAAAACTGTTTTTT
CDR3aa: CASSIGMGAEEYEKLFF
j_gene: TRBJ1-4
v_gene: TRBV19
d_gene: NA
abundance: NA

CDR3nt: TGCGCCAGCAGTGGACGGGATGAGCAGTTCTTC
CDR3aa: CASSGRDEQFF
j_gene: TRBJ2-1
v_gene: TRBV10-1
d_gene: NA
abundance: NA

CDR3nt: TGCAGCGTTGGTGGGCCCGGCCCGAATCAGCCCCAGCATTTT
CDR3aa: CSVGGPGPNQPQHF
j_gene: TRBJ1-5
v_gene: TRBV29-1
d_gene: NA
abundance: once

CDR3nt: TGCGCCAGCAGCGGTGGACAGGGTGAGGAGAACACTGAAGCTTTCTTT
CDR3aa: CASSGGQGEENTEAFF
j_gene: TRBJ1-1
v_gene: TRBV5-1
d_gene: TRBD1
abundance: once

CDR3nt: TGCAGCGTTGGCGGAAACTCCTACGAGCAGTACTTC
CDR3aa: CSVGGNSYEQYF
j_gene: TRBJ2-7
v_gene: TRBV29-1
d_gene: NA
abundance: NA

CDR3nt: TGTGCCAGCAGTTATTTCGGGACAGGGCCCAATCAGCCCCAGCATTTT
CDR3aa: CASSYFGTGPNQPQHF
j_gene: TRBJ1-5
v_gene: TRBV6-6
d_gene: TRBD1
abundance: NA

CDR3nt: TGCGCCAGCAGCCCCTGGGGGGGCGACGAAAAACTGTTTTTT
CDR3aa: CASSPWGGDEKLFF
j_gene: TRBJ1-4
v_gene: TRBV5-1
d_gene: NA
abundance: NA

CDR3nt: TGTGCCAGCATCCTACAGGGGGAAAGCAATCAGCCCCAGCATTTT
CDR3aa: CASILQGESNQPQHF
j_gene: TRBJ1-5
v_gene: TRBV28
d_gene: TRBD1
abundance: once

CDR3nt: TGTGCCAGTGCCTCGAGGTCGCTGGTCCAAGCTTTCTTT
CDR3aa: CASASRSLVQAFF
j_gene: TRBJ1-1
v_gene: TRBV19
d_gene: NA
abundance: many

CDR3nt: TGTGCCATCAAGGGGGCCCCTAGCACAGATACGCAGTATTTT
CDR3aa: CAIKGAPSTDTQYF
j_gene: TRBJ2-3
v_gene: TRBV10-3
d_gene: TRBD1
abundance: NA

CDR3nt: TGTGCCACCAGCATATCCGACAGTAGCGGGGGTCTCGGTTCTGAGCAGTTCTTC
CDR3aa: CATSISDSSGGLGSEQFF
j_gene: TRBJ2-1
v_gene: TRBV15
d_gene: TRBD2
abundance: many

CDR3nt: TGTGCCAGCAGTTACTCGGGGGCCCACTCTGGAAACACCATATATTTT
CDR3aa: CASSYSGAHSGNTIYF
j_gene: TRBJ1-3
v_gene: TRBV6-2/TRBV6-3
d_gene: NA
abundance: once

CDR3nt: TGTGCCAGCAGCGCCGGGACAGTTCAAGAGACCCAGTACTTC
CDR3aa: CASSAGTVQETQYF
j_gene: TRBJ2-5
v_gene: TRBV9
d_gene: TRBD1
abundance: NA

CDR3nt: TGTGCCAGCAGCTCCAGGGGCCCTAACTATGGCTACACCTTC
CDR3aa: CASSSRGPNYGYTF
j_gene: TRBJ1-2
v_gene: TRBV21-1
d_gene: NA
abundance: NA

CDR3nt: TGTGCCAGTAGTATTCGGCGGGGTAGCACAGATACGCAGTATTTT
CDR3aa: CASSIRRGSTDTQYF
j_gene: TRBJ2-3
v_gene: TRBV19
d_gene: NA
abundance: NA

CDR3nt: TGTGCCAGCAGTGACGGGCAGGGCCGAGGCAATCAGCCCCAGCATTTT
CDR3aa: CASSDGQGRGNQPQHF
j_gene: TRBJ1-5
v_gene: TRBV6-4
d_gene: NA
abundance: NA

CDR3nt: TGTGCCAGTAGTCCCCGGGACACCACCAGCAATCAGCCCCAGCATTTT
CDR3aa: CASSPRDTTSNQPQHF
j_gene: TRBJ1-5
v_gene: TRBV19
d_gene: NA
abundance: NA

CDR3nt: TGTGCCAGCAGCATCGGACAGGCGGGCGGCGATGAGCAGTTCTTC
CDR3aa: CASSIGQAGGDEQFF
j_gene: TRBJ2-1
v_gene: TRBV7-2
d_gene: TRBD1
abundance: once

CDR3nt: TGTGCCACCATGTCCGACAGGGCCACCGGGGAGCTGTTTTTT
CDR3aa: CATMSDRATGELFF
j_gene: TRBJ2-2
v_gene: TRBV24-1
d_gene: TRBD1
abundance: NA

CDR3nt: TGTGCCAGCCCCTCGAGCTATGGCTACACCTTC
CDR3aa: CASPSSYGYTF
j_gene: TRBJ1-2
v_gene: TRBV18
d_gene: NA
abundance: NA

CDR3nt: TGTGCCAGCAGTCGACTAGCGGCTAGCACAGATACGCAGTATTTT
CDR3aa: CASSRLAASTDTQYF
j_gene: TRBJ2-3
v_gene: TRBV3-1/TRBV3-2
d_gene: TRBD2
abundance: NA

CDR3nt: TGTGCCAGCAGTTACTCGGGACATAGCTCTGGAAACACCATATATTTT
CDR3aa: CASSYSGHSSGNTIYF
j_gene: TRBJ1-3
v_gene: TRBV6-2/TRBV6-3
d_gene: NA
abundance: NA

CDR3nt: TGTGCTAGTGGTTTGGTACAAGGGCGGGGGGGCCAAGAGCAGTACTTC
CDR3aa: CASGLVQGRGGQEQYF
j_gene: TRBJ2-7
v_gene: TRBV12-5
d_gene: TRBD2
abundance: NA

CDR3nt: TGTGCCAGCAGTTTCCGGACAGCAGGCTACACCTTC
CDR3aa: CASSFRTAGYTF
j_gene: TRBJ1-2
v_gene: TRBV28
d_gene: NA
abundance: NA

CDR3nt: TGTGCCAGCAGCTTATGGGAAGTGGGGGCGGAAGCTTTCTTT
CDR3aa: CASSLWEVGAEAFF
j_gene: TRBJ1-1
v_gene: TRBV7-9
d_gene: NA
abundance: NA

CDR3nt: TGTGCCAGCAGCGACTCCGGGACACCCAACACCGGGGAGCTGTTTTTT
CDR3aa: CASSDSGTPNTGELFF
j_gene: TRBJ2-2
v_gene: TRBV5-6
d_gene: NA
abundance: NA

CDR3nt: TGCAGTGCTAGTACAGGTCCGAGGTCCCCTTCTGGGGCCAACGTCCTGACTTTC
CDR3aa: CSASTGPRSPSGANVLTF
j_gene: TRBJ2-6
v_gene: TRBV20-1
d_gene: NA
abundance: NA

CDR3nt: TGTGCCTGGAGAGGGCGGGGGCGCCCATACTTC
CDR3aa: CAWRGRGRPYF
j_gene: TRBJ2-5
v_gene: TRBV30
d_gene: NA
abundance: NA

CDR3nt: TGTGCCTGGACGGGGGCCTACGAGCAGTACTTC
CDR3aa: CAWTGAYEQYF
j_gene: TRBJ2-7
v_gene: TRBV30
d_gene: NA
abundance: NA

CDR3nt: TGCGCCAGCAAAAGGGACAGCGGGGGCCCCGGAGGAGGGAATGAGCAGTTCTTC
CDR3aa: CASKRDSGGPGGGNEQFF
j_gene: TRBJ2-1
v_gene: TRBV5-1
d_gene: NA
abundance: NA

CDR3nt: TGTGCTAGTGCCCTTGACCCGCGGCAGCCCCAGCATTTT
CDR3aa: CASALDPRQPQHF
j_gene: TRBJ1-5
v_gene: TRBV12-5
d_gene: NA
abundance: NA

CDR3nt: TGTGCCAGCAGCGGGCACAAAGAGACCCAGTACTTC
CDR3aa: CASSGHKETQYF
j_gene: TRBJ2-5
v_gene: TRBV7-9
d_gene: NA
abundance: NA

CDR3nt: TGTGCCAGCAGGGGACAGCCGGGTGGCTACACCTTC
CDR3aa: CASRGQPGGYTF
j_gene: TRBJ1-2
v_gene: TRBV6-5
d_gene: TRBD1
abundance: NA

CDR3nt: TGTGCCACCAGCCAGGGAAACTATGGCTACACCTTC
CDR3aa: CATSQGNYGYTF
j_gene: TRBJ1-2
v_gene: TRBV15
d_gene: NA
abundance: NA

CDR3nt: TGTGCCAGCAGGGGGACAGGGTTCCCTAACTATGGCTACACCTTC
CDR3aa: CASRGTGFPNYGYTF
j_gene: TRBJ1-2
v_gene: TRBV28
d_gene: TRBD1
abundance: NA

CDR3nt: TGCGCCAGCAGCCAGGACCATACGGGGGACTATGGCTACACCTTC
CDR3aa: CASSQDHTGDYGYTF
j_gene: TRBJ1-2
v_gene: TRBV4-1
d_gene: NA
abundance: once

CDR3nt: TGTGCCAGCTCACGTTCCGGGACAGGCATGAAAAATGAGCAGTTCTTC
CDR3aa: CASSRSGTGMKNEQFF
j_gene: TRBJ2-1
v_gene: TRBV18
d_gene: TRBD1
abundance: NA

CDR3nt: TGTGCCAGCAGTGGCGCTGGGGGGACTTCTCCCCCCTACGAGCAGTACTTC
CDR3aa: CASSGAGGTSPPYEQYF
j_gene: TRBJ2-7
v_gene: TRBV6-1
d_gene: NA
abundance: NA

CDR3nt: TGTGCCAGCAACACCTTCAGCTCGGGAGGCTACACCTTC
CDR3aa: CASNTFSSGGYTF
j_gene: TRBJ1-2
v_gene: TRBV12-3/TRBV12-4
d_gene: NA
abundance: NA